The present entry profiles one T cell receptor (beta chain) with its context. Germline loops: CDR1 SGHTA, CDR2 FQGNSA. With 4 bases removed from V and 0 bases from J, the gap between germline ends came to 9 bases. This CDR3 has 15 amino acids. The data derive from a study of blood T cell repertoires in COVID-19. Assay: immunoSEQ multiplex PCR; the TCRdb copy retains only in-frame clones and omits some. The sample has hundreds of thousands of clones; approximately 86% are singletons. Sequenced: PBMCs or T cells enriched from blood (not recorded which). V gene TRBV7-2 combines with J gene TRBJ2-2; no firm D call. The source is a woman between 50 and 59 years old who had recovered from COVID-19. CDR3 amino acids: CASSSPGSNTGELFF. DNA for the CDR3: TGTGCCAGCAGCTCCCCGGGTTCGAACACCGGGGAGCTGTTTTTT.